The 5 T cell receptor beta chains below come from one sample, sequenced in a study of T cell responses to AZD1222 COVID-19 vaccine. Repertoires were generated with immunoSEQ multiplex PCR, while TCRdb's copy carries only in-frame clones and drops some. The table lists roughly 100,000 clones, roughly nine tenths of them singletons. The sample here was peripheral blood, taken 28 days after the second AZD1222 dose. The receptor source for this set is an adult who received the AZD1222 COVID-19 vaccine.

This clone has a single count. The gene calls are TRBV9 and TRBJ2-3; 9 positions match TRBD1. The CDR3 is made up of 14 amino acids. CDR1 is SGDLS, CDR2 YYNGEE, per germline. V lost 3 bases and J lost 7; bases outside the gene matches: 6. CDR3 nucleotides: TGTGCCAGCAGCGCCGGGACAGGGTCAAATACGCAGTATTTT. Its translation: CASSAGTGSNTQYF. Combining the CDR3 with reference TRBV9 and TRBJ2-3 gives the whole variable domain DSGVTQTPKHLITATGQRVTLRCSPRSGDLSVYWYQQSLDQGLQFLIQYYNGEERAKGNILERFSAQQFPDLHSELNLSSLELGDSALYFCASSAGTGSNTQYFGPGTRLTVL.

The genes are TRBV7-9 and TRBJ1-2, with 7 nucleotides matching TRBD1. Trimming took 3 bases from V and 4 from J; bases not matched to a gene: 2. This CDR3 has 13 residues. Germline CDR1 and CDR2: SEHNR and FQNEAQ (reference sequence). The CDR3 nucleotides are TGTGCCAGCAGCTTGGGACAGCTCTATGGCTACACCTTC. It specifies CASSLGQLYGYTF.

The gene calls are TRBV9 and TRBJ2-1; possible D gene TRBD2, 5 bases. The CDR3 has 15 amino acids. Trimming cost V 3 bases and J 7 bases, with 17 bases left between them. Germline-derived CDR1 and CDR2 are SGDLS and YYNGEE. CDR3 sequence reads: CASSAHSGSWNEQFF. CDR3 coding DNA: TGTGCCAGCAGCGCCCATAGTGGGAGTTGGAATGAGCAGTTCTTC. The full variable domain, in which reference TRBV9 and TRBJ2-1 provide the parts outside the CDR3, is DSGVTQTPKHLITATGQRVTLRCSPRSGDLSVYWYQQSLDQGLQFLIQYYNGEERAKGNILERFSAQQFPDLHSELNLSSLELGDSALYFCASSAHSGSWNEQFFGPGTRLTVL.

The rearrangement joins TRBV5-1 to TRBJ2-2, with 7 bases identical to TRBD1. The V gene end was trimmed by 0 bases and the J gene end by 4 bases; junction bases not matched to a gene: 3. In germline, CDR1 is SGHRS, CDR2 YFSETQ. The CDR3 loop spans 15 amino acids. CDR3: CASSLAQGVTGELFF. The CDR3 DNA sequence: TGCGCCAGCAGCTTGGCCCAGGGGGTCACCGGGGAGCTGTTTTTT.

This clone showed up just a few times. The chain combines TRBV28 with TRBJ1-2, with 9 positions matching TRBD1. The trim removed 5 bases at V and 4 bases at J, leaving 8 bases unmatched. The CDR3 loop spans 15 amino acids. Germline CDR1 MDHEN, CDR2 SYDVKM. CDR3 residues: CASSTPGQGTYGYTF. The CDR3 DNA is TGTGCCAGCAGTACTCCGGGACAGGGAACCTATGGCTACACCTTC.